This T cell receptor (beta chain) was identified during a study of post-analysis software for immune sequencing data. Study information: Clinical courses comprised relapsing-remitting, secondary progressive and progressive-relapsing multiple sclerosis.

Study-wide results and limits: There was significantly lower normalized Chao1 diversity in multiple sclerosis patients than in controls. Samples prepared in the same batch strongly co-clustered by F measure. Five or six TRBV segments, TRBV5-6, TRBV5-1 and TRBV20-1 among them, were found more frequent in patients than controls.

V trimming: 6 bases; J trimming: 0 bases; junction bases outside the gene matches: 3. Germline CDR1 reads MDHEN; CDR2 reads SYDVKM. The CDR3 extends over 14 amino acids. Libraries were made from TCR beta cDNA, and they carried unique molecular identifiers. A population of about 0.95 to 11 million T cells gave rise to roughly 0.5 million cDNA molecules. TCRdb fed the PCR reads into MiXCR, producing one record per CDR3 protein. The sample lists about 800,000 distinct CDR3 sequences; roughly 30% were seen once. Concerning this clonotype: The antigen remains undetermined. One base away lies a much larger clone, so this may be a sequencing read error.

The V call is TRBV28, the J call TRBJ2-7; 9 bases fit TRBD2. The sequence derives from a girl under 18 with multiple sclerosis. Source material: blood. The CDR3 here is CASRDSGSSYEQYF. The CDR3 coding sequence is TGTGCCAGCAGGGATAGCGGGAGCTCCTACGAGCAGTACTTC.